The sample holds many counts of the clone carrying this T cell receptor (beta chain). The data stem from a study of T-cell reconstitution after alpha-beta-depleted transplantation in children. The germline gives CDR1 MNHEY, CDR2 SVGEGT. Deletions cut 0 bases from V and 9 bases from J, with 15 bases between. The CDR3 consists of 15 residues. Unique molecular identifiers were used in preparing the TCRbeta library. TCRdb itself ran the PCR reads through MiXCR, one entry per CDR3 protein. This table holds some 240,000 distinct CDR3 sequences, over 9.5% found once. The sample here was PBMCs from the stem cell graft donor, taken from the stem cell graft. The genes are TRBV6-2 or TRBV6-3 and TRBJ2-1; D gene unclear. This sequence originates from a human donor who donated a stem cell graft to a child with SCID. DNA for the CDR3: TGTGCCAGCAGTTACTCAGACCAGGTCTACGGTGAGCAGTTCTTC. Translation: CASSYSDQVYGEQFF.